The sequence of this T cell receptor (beta chain) was determined in a study of Ad26.COV2.S vaccination and SARS-CoV-2 variants (dated by TCRdb to about 2021). Regarding the research as a whole: Vaccine-arm donors came from COV1001, a multicentre, randomized, double-blind, placebo-controlled phase I-IIa trial of Ad26.COV2.S in healthy adults. Ad26.COV2.S was administered intramuscularly at a dose of 5x10^10 or 1x10^11 viral particles, either as one shot or as two shots given 56 days apart. Investigators did not know the trial group allocation while performing experiments and assessing outcomes. The specificity and breadth of SARS-CoV-2-reactive T cell receptors after Ad26.COV2.S vaccination were assessed by TCRbeta repertoire sequencing. Participants in the trial were split at random into five groups of five each, receiving low-dose or high-dose Ad26.COV2.S once or twice, or else placebo on both occasions. A total of 32 samples were included in the TCR-sequenced set, comprising approximately 20 Ad26.COV2.S vaccine recipients, 5 placebo recipients and 8 SARS-CoV-2 convalescent individuals.

The immunoSEQ Assay was used to sequence TCRbeta CDR3 regions. After extraction, genomic DNA underwent amplification by bias-controlled multiplex PCR, followed by high-throughput sequencing. As for the authors' bioinformatics: To quantify the absolute abundance of every unique TCRbeta CDR3 region, sequences were collapsed and filtered. T cell fraction was estimated by normalization of TCRbeta template counts to usable DNA, with usable DNA being measured through amplification of reference genes present in all nucleated cells. Repertoire TCRs were annotated as SARS-CoV-2-specific by exact matching of V gene, CDR3 amino acid sequence and J gene to a known reactive TCR set. MIRA supplied the reference SARS-CoV-2 TCR set, which was filtered for enrichment in COVID-19-positive ImmuneCODE repertoires so that public or cross-reactive TCRs were removed. Drawing on the MIRA antigens, annotated TCRs were analysed further at the level of specific ORF or position within ORF. Breadth was defined as annotated unique rearrangements over total unique productive rearrangements; depth was the summed frequency of those rearrangements. Group comparisons of TCR breadth used two-sided Wilcoxon rank-sum tests. TCRdb re-hosts the immuneACCESS table, in-frame sequences only. Its copies lack some clones; in the studies checked, an unresolved V gene accounts for under half of them, and the cause for the rest is not known. The V and J calls and the clone size are those of that table, but D and trimming were determined from the DNA. Counted in this sample were 300,000 to 500,000 clones; more than 85% of them appeared once. The ten largest clones capture roughly 3.5% of the sample.

Paper-wide results and their limitations: Comparing responses between vaccine doses or regimens was not something the study was powered to do. After vaccination, spike-specific CD8+ and CD4+ T cell responses were reported to show substantial breadth. Ad26.COV2.S recipients had higher spike-specific TCR breadth than placebo recipients (P = 0.0014). It was noted by the authors that total T cell responses may have been underestimated by the TCR breadth and depth analyses. Non-spike TCR breadth was comparable between vaccine and placebo recipients, consistent with the vaccine containing only spike.

The treatment or condition label here, explained by the study, means: around 19 received Ad26.COV2.S at low or high dose, single or two shots; a few received placebo; per-sample allocation not given. Repertoires of vaccine and placebo recipients were sequenced from samples taken on day 63 after the first injection. Cohort 1b enrolled 20 to 30 adults aged 18-55 years at a single site in Boston, USA, between 29 July and 7 August 2020. Ad26.COV2.S was a replication-incompetent adenovirus type 26 vector expressing a prefusion-stabilized SARS-CoV-2 spike protein from the original Wuhan strain. With regard to this clone: Which antigen it targets is not known. Per-base qualities were not stored, and no clone one base away is much larger. This sample also contains other DNA sequences that code for the same CDR3.

Cut back by 3 bases and 1 base, the V and J ends lie 7 bases apart. CDR1 and CDR2, per the germline V gene, are ENHRY and SYGVKD. From the cysteine up to the phenylalanine, the CDR3 has a length of 14 residues. The CDR3 DNA has 42 bases and is translated from base 1. This TCR derives from a person aged 18-65 years who received the Ad26.COV2.S COVID-19 vaccine or a placebo. The sequence links TRBV10-3 to TRBJ1-5, with the D gene uncertain. The sample here was peripheral blood, taken in a trial of Ad26.COV2.S vaccine versus placebo. For the CDR3, the sequence is CAISEGSSNQPQHF. The nucleotide sequence is given as TGTGCCATCAGTGAAGGGTCGAGCAATCAGCCCCAGCATTTT.